This T cell receptor beta chain was profiled in a study of T cell repertoires in cytomegalovirus infection. V was trimmed by 1 base and J by 2 bases, leaving 11 bases between them. The CDR3 is 14 residues long. The V gene's germline CDR1 is DFQATT and CDR2 SNEGSKA (reference sequence). This clonotype has a handful of counts. Its antigen is still unknown. Via MiXCR, TCRdb re-called the reads, giving one row per CDR3 protein. The table includes roughly 500,000 distinct CDR3 sequences, more than 30% detected once. The clonotype comes from a human donor in good health (CMV status not recorded). Some clones in this sample may be carry-over from other donors' samples. Material: cultured PBMCs, obtained from culture after CMV antigen stimulation. The genes are TRBV20-1 and TRBJ1-2; no clear D gene. The CDR3 coding sequence is TGCAGTGCTAGAGGCTGGGAGGAGAACTATGGCTACACCTTC. Translating gives CSARGWEENYGYTF.